This T cell receptor beta chain stems from a study of patients and donors after allogeneic stem cell transplantation. This clonotype came up a few times. V lost 6 bases, J lost 7 bases, and 6 bases stayed unmatched. This CDR3 spans 13 amino acids. The germline V gene has CDR1 SQVTM and CDR2 ANQGSEA. TCRdb passed the RT-PCR reads through MiXCR, listing each CDR3 protein once. Here the sample spans tens of thousands of distinct CDR3 sequences, 25% to 40% being singletons. Specimen: blood, either unsorted or a sorted T cell fraction (not recorded which). This TCR was sampled from a human donor who was either an allogeneic HSCT recipient or a stem cell or donor lymphocyte infusion donor (not recorded which). It is not recorded whose cells these are; they may come from a transplant donor. This chain connects TRBV29-1 to TRBJ1-4; 9 nucleotides align to TRBD1. The CDR3, as DNA: TGCAGCGTCTCCGGGACAGGGCCTGAAAAACTGTTTTTT. Translated: CSVSGTGPEKLFF.